Given below is one T cell receptor (beta chain) in context. No antigen is known for it. The data belong to a study of T cells in narcolepsy. TCRdb keeps only in-frame clones here, not all; method: immunoSEQ multiplex PCR. In the table there are around 25,000 clones, around 86% of which are singletons. V shed 4 bases, J shed 8 bases, and the junction held 16 bases outside the gene matches. This CDR3 contains 16 residues. The germline CDR1 and CDR2 sequences are MGHRA and YSYEKL. Study outcomes and limitations: Some memory CD4+ repertoires had no autoreactive clone sequences.

The specimen sequenced was CD45RA- memory CD4+ T cells from PBMCs. The chain recombines TRBV4-1 with TRBJ1-1; 7 bases fit TRBD1. The sequence was obtained from a human donor with narcolepsy. Here the CDR3 reads CASSLGQVRVGSEAFF. In DNA, the CDR3 is TGCGCCAGCAGCCTTGGACAGGTGAGGGTCGGTAGCGAAGCTTTCTTT.